This T cell receptor beta chain was observed in a study of control samples from healthy donors and cancer patients. Some clones are missing from TCRdb's copy, which holds only in-frame ones; the method was immunoSEQ multiplex PCR. The sample has around 140,000 clones; 75% to 95% are singletons. From germline, CDR1 is MNHNS and CDR2 SASEGT. V was shortened by 1 base and J by 0 bases, with 12 bases between the two germline ends. The CDR3 spans 16 residues. The rearrangement uses TRBV6-1 and TRBJ1-2; no reliable D call. The TCR was taken from a man between 18 and 35 years old in good health. The sequencing input was blood. Here the CDR3 reads CASSEERFPSNYGYTF. CDR3 bases: TGTGCCAGCAGTGAAGAACGGTTTCCATCTAACTATGGCTACACCTTC.